What follows are 9 T cell receptor beta chains derived from one specimen sequenced in a study of shared clonotypes between healthy human individuals. Sequenced by immunoSEQ multiplex PCR; TCRdb stores in-frame clones only, minus some. The sample shows 2 million or so clones, about 95% of them seen only once. Naive CD8 populations comprised CD45RO-negative cells positively selected for CCR7, excluding terminally differentiated effector memory CD45RA+ cells. The sequencing sample was made of naive CD8+ T cells sorted from blood. These receptors originate from a man aged 18 to 30 in good health.

About this clone: The DNA is left out, because the CDR3 cannot be placed on it with certainty; the CDR3 is given as TCRdb lists it. The chain couples TRBV7-9 to TRBJ1-4; the table's D gene call, TRBD1, was not cross checked with the DNA. From its first to its last residue, the CDR3 has 15 amino acids. The germline CDR1 and CDR2 sequences are SEHNR and FQNEAQ (reference sequence). CDR3 sequence reads: CASSFLWQGNEKLFF.

The chain joins TRBV7-9 to TRBJ2-7, with D maybe TRBD1 (5 bases). Germline values: CDR1 SEHNR, CDR2 FQNEAQ (reference sequence). The CDR3 is 14 amino acids. V lost 1 base and J lost 1, with 8 bases in between. The CDR3 DNA reads as TGTGCCAGCAGCTTAGACAGGATTTCCTACGAGCAGTACTTC. The encoded protein is CASSLDRISYEQYF.

V gene TRBV18 combines with J gene TRBJ1-2; D uncertain. The CDR3 is 16 residues long. Deletions cut 3 bases from V and 4 bases from J, with 18 bases between. Germline CDR1 reads KGHSH; CDR2 reads LQKENI. The CDR3 loop is CASSPADGIIPYGYTF. In DNA form, the CDR3 reads TGTGCCAGCTCACCCGCTGACGGAATTATCCCCTATGGCTACACCTTC.

The sample holds a few counts of this clone. The chain has TRBV5-5 and TRBJ1-5; unclear D gene. CDR1 and CDR2 from the germline V gene are SGHKS and YYEKEE (reference sequence). Trimming removed 0 bases from V and 6 bases from J, with 7 bases in between. This CDR3 is built from 13 residues. CDR3 sequence: CASSLEGTQPQHF. The DNA for the CDR3 is TGTGCCAGCAGCTTGGAGGGAACTCAGCCCCAGCATTTT.

This clone was recorded only once. This sequence joins TRBV6-1 and TRBJ1-5, with no clear D. The germline V and J ends were trimmed by 1 base and 0 bases, with 13 bases remaining between them. The germline V gene encodes CDR1 MNHNS and CDR2 SASEGT. The CDR3 is made up of 17 amino acids. The CDR3 loop reads CASSEDPRAYSNQPQHF. CDR3 sequence (DNA): TGTGCCAGCAGTGAAGACCCTAGGGCCTATAGCAATCAGCCCCAGCATTTT.

This chain links TRBV6-1 with TRBJ2-7; no clear D gene. CDR1 MNHNS and CDR2 SASEGT come from the germline V gene. V was shortened by 3 bases and J by 3 bases, with 12 bases between the two germline ends. CDR3 size: 14 residues. The DNA for the CDR3 is TGTGCCAGCAGTGAGGGCCCCTCAAACTACGAGCAGTACTTC. Translating it yields CASSEGPSNYEQYF.

The chain recombines TRBV6-1 with TRBJ1-2; D is perhaps TRBD1 (5 bases). The V end lost 3 bases, the J end lost 4 bases, and 15 bases lay between the germline ends. The germline gives CDR1 MNHNS, CDR2 SASEGT. The length of the CDR3 is 15 residues. The CDR3 DNA follows: TGTGCCAGCAGTGATGGCAGGGCGCGGGGCTATGGCTACACCTTC. Its protein is CASSDGRARGYGYTF.

With respect to this clone: In the same sample, other DNA sequences code for this CDR3. This rearrangement joins TRBV28 to TRBJ1-1; 8 nucleotides agree with TRBD1. The J segment lost 4 bases and the V segment lost 4 bases, leaving 5 bases of the junction unmatched. The germline V gene encodes CDR1 MDHEN and CDR2 SYDVKM. The CDR3 has 14 residues. Here the CDR3 reads CASSSGQGGTEAFF. CDR3 nucleotides: TGTGCCAGCAGTTCTGGACAGGGAGGCACTGAAGCTTTCTTT.

As concerns this clone: This CDR3 is also generated by other DNA sequences in the sample. This sequence joins TRBV27 and TRBJ2-2; no clear D gene. Germline CDR1 and CDR2: MNHEY and SMNVEV (reference sequence). Trimming removed 3 bases at V and 5 bases at J, with 7 bases between. The CDR3 length is 13 residues. CDR3 loop: CASSFRSTGELFF. DNA for the CDR3: TGTGCCAGCAGTTTTCGATCTACCGGGGAGCTGTTTTTT.